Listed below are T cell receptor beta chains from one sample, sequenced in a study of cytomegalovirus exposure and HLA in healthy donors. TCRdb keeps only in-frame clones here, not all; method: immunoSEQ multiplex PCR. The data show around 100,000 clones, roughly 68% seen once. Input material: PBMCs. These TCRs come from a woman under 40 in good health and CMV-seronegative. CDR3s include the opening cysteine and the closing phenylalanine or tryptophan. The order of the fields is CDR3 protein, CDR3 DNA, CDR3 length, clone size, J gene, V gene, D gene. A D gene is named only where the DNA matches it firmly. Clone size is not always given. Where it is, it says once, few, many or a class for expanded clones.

cdr3_aa: CASSFQGSTEAFF
cdr3_nt: TGTGCCAGCAGTTTTCAGGGGAGCACTGAAGCTTTCTTT
cdr3_length: 13
clone_size: .
j_call: TRBJ1-1
v_call: TRBV27
d_call: .

cdr3_aa: CASSPLTSTDTQYF
cdr3_nt: TGTGCCAGCAGCCCCCTTACTAGCACAGATACGCAGTATTTT
cdr3_length: 14
clone_size: .
j_call: TRBJ2-3
v_call: TRBV7-9
d_call: .

cdr3_aa: CASLGQGGTEAFF
cdr3_nt: TGTGCCAGTCTAGGACAGGGAGGTACTGAAGCTTTCTTT
cdr3_length: 13
clone_size: .
j_call: TRBJ1-1
v_call: TRBV19
d_call: TRBD1

cdr3_aa: CASSSPLAGVARTGELFF
cdr3_nt: TGTGCCAGCAGCTCCCCTCTAGCGGGAGTGGCAAGGACCGGGGAGCTGTTTTTT
cdr3_length: 18
clone_size: .
j_call: TRBJ2-2
v_call: TRBV5-4
d_call: TRBD2

cdr3_aa: CASSLEAGGPNEQYF
cdr3_nt: TGTGCCAGCAGCTTGGAGGCAGGGGGGCCGAACGAGCAGTACTTC
cdr3_length: 15
clone_size: .
j_call: TRBJ2-7
v_call: TRBV5-4
d_call: .

cdr3_aa: CASSISGTSGSHEQFF
cdr3_nt: TGCGCCAGCAGCATCTCCGGGACTAGCGGGAGCCATGAGCAGTTCTTC
cdr3_length: 16
clone_size: .
j_call: TRBJ2-1
v_call: TRBV5-1
d_call: TRBD2

cdr3_aa: CASSPERSSGNTIYF
cdr3_nt: TGCGCCAGCAGCCCAGAGAGATCCTCTGGAAACACCATATATTTT
cdr3_length: 15
clone_size: few
j_call: TRBJ1-3
v_call: TRBV4-1
d_call: .

cdr3_aa: CASSLALGQQETQYF
cdr3_nt: TGTGCCAGCAGCTTAGCTTTGGGCCAGCAAGAGACCCAGTACTTC
cdr3_length: 15
clone_size: .
j_call: TRBJ2-5
v_call: TRBV7-9
d_call: .

cdr3_aa: CAWSQGISNQPQHF
cdr3_nt: TGTGCCTGGAGCCAGGGGATAAGCAATCAGCCCCAGCATTTT
cdr3_length: 14
clone_size: once
j_call: TRBJ1-5
v_call: TRBV30
d_call: .

cdr3_aa: CASSLEAGVSTEAFF
cdr3_nt: TGTGCCAGCAGCTTAGAGGCAGGGGTGTCCACTGAAGCTTTCTTT
cdr3_length: 15
clone_size: few
j_call: TRBJ1-1
v_call: TRBV13
d_call: .

cdr3_aa: CAIRLQGQETQYF
cdr3_nt: TGTGCCATCCGACTCCAGGGACAAGAGACCCAGTACTTC
cdr3_length: 13
clone_size: .
j_call: TRBJ2-5
v_call: TRBV10-3
d_call: .

cdr3_aa: CASSHPRGNEQFF
cdr3_nt: TGTGCCAGCAGCCACCCCCGCGGCAATGAGCAGTTCTTC
cdr3_length: 13
clone_size: .
j_call: TRBJ2-1
v_call: TRBV7-2
d_call: .

cdr3_aa: CASSRQDGTGELFF
cdr3_nt: TGTGCCAGCTCACGTCAGGATGGCACCGGGGAGCTGTTTTTT
cdr3_length: 14
clone_size: .
j_call: TRBJ2-2
v_call: TRBV18
d_call: .

cdr3_aa: CAISDRTGNNSPLHF
cdr3_nt: TGTGCCATCAGTGATCGGACAGGGAATAATTCACCCCTCCACTTT
cdr3_length: 15
clone_size: .
j_call: TRBJ1-6
v_call: TRBV10-3
d_call: TRBD1

cdr3_aa: CASSLDTNTEAFF
cdr3_nt: TGTGCCAGCAGCTTGGACACGAACACTGAAGCTTTCTTT
cdr3_length: 13
clone_size: .
j_call: TRBJ1-1
v_call: TRBV5-6
d_call: .

cdr3_aa: CASSVGTSGSTDTQYF
cdr3_nt: TGTGCCAGCAGCGTAGGAACTAGCGGGAGTACAGATACGCAGTATTTT
cdr3_length: 16
clone_size: .
j_call: TRBJ2-3
v_call: TRBV9
d_call: TRBD2

cdr3_aa: CASSGTSGQGDLDEQYF
cdr3_nt: TGTGCCAGCAGTGGGACTAGCGGCCAGGGGGATCTCGACGAGCAGTACTTC
cdr3_length: 17
clone_size: .
j_call: TRBJ2-7
v_call: TRBV6-1
d_call: TRBD2

cdr3_aa: CASSATGRGYNEQFF
cdr3_nt: TGTGCCAGCTCAGCTACAGGTAGGGGCTACAATGAGCAGTTCTTC
cdr3_length: 15
clone_size: .
j_call: TRBJ2-1
v_call: TRBV18
d_call: .

cdr3_aa: CASSVDRFTEAFF
cdr3_nt: TGTGCCAGCAGCGTGGACAGATTCACTGAAGCTTTCTTT
cdr3_length: 13
clone_size: .
j_call: TRBJ1-1
v_call: TRBV5-6
d_call: .

cdr3_aa: CASSHPTTLGRIDGSYNEQFF
cdr3_nt: TGCGCCAGCAGCCATCCAACGACACTTGGGAGAATTGACGGCTCCTACAATGAGCAGTTCTTC
cdr3_length: 21
clone_size: .
j_call: TRBJ2-1
v_call: TRBV4-1
d_call: .

cdr3_aa: CAWSVHTGYGYTF
cdr3_nt: TGTGCCTGGAGTGTGCATACAGGGTATGGCTACACCTTC
cdr3_length: 13
clone_size: .
j_call: TRBJ1-2
v_call: TRBV30
d_call: .

cdr3_aa: CASSYRGSYEQYF
cdr3_nt: TGTGCCAGCAGTTACAGGGGCTCCTACGAGCAGTACTTC
cdr3_length: 13
clone_size: .
j_call: TRBJ2-7
v_call: TRBV28
d_call: TRBD1

cdr3_aa: CASRQGGDIQYF
cdr3_nt: TGTGCCAGCAGGCAGGGTGGAGACATTCAGTACTTC
cdr3_length: 12
clone_size: few
j_call: TRBJ2-4
v_call: TRBV28
d_call: .

cdr3_aa: CASSQDNNRQETQYF
cdr3_nt: TGCGCCAGCAGCCAAGATAACAACAGACAAGAGACCCAGTACTTC
cdr3_length: 15
clone_size: .
j_call: TRBJ2-5
v_call: TRBV4-3
d_call: .

cdr3_aa: CASSSLSAGGYNEKLFF
cdr3_nt: TGTGCCAGCAGTTCCCTCAGCGCGGGGGGATATAATGAAAAACTGTTTTTT
cdr3_length: 17
clone_size: .
j_call: TRBJ1-4
v_call: TRBV28
d_call: .

cdr3_aa: CASSLGGEGVWETQYF
cdr3_nt: TGTGCCAGCAGTTTAGGGGGGGAGGGGGTGTGGGAGACCCAGTACTTC
cdr3_length: 16
clone_size: .
j_call: TRBJ2-5
v_call: TRBV27
d_call: .

cdr3_aa: CASSVSRGWYEQYF
cdr3_nt: TGTGCCAGCAGTGTGTCCAGGGGTTGGTACGAGCAGTACTTC
cdr3_length: 14
clone_size: .
j_call: TRBJ2-7
v_call: TRBV2
d_call: .

cdr3_aa: CASMGTGYVRAFF
cdr3_nt: TGCGCCAGCATGGGTACGGGATACGTCAGAGCTTTCTTT
cdr3_length: 13
clone_size: .
j_call: TRBJ1-1
v_call: TRBV10-2
d_call: .